Listed here are 32 T cell receptor beta chains from one sample, sequenced in a study of blood T cell repertoires in COVID-19 (dated by TCRdb to 2019 to 2021). Library preparation was by the immunoSEQ multiplex PCR assay. TCRdb stores this immuneACCESS table with in-frame sequences only. Part of the clones is absent; in the studies checked, under half of the shortfall reflects unresolved V genes, and no reason is known for the rest. In all, the sample holds over 150,000 clones, and approximately 91% of those were seen once. Around 2.1% of the sample rests with the top ten. Sequenced material: peripheral blood. The receptor set was obtained from a man aged 18 to 29 with acute or convalescent COVID-19.

CDR3 coding DNA: TGTGCCAGCAGCTTTAATTCCGACAGCTCCTACAATGAGCAGTTCTTC. It specifies CASSFNSDSSYNEQFF. The chain couples TRBV7-6 to TRBJ2-1; TRBD1 might be the D (5 bases). This CDR3 contains 16 residues. V gave up 3 bases and J gave up 0 bases, with 12 bases separating them. Germline V gives CDR1 SGHVS, CDR2 FNYEAQ. Complete variable domain (other parts from reference TRBV7-6 and TRBJ2-1): GAGVSQSPRYKVTKRGQDVALRCDPISGHVSLYWYRQALGQGPEFLTYFNYEAQQDKSGLPNDRFSAERPEGSISTLTIQRTEQRDSAMYRCASSFNSDSSYNEQFFGPGTRLTVL.

V usage is TRBV5-1 and J usage is TRBJ1-1; D is possibly TRBD1 (5 bases). CDR1 is SGHRS and CDR2 is YFSETQ in the germline V gene. This CDR3 spans 15 amino acids. The germline V and J ends were trimmed by 0 bases and 5 bases, with 14 bases remaining between them. CDR3 sequence: CASSLDRGLWTEAFF. In nucleotides, the CDR3 is TGCGCCAGCAGCTTGGATAGGGGTTTGTGGACTGAAGCTTTCTTT.

In this sample, this clone turned up once. The chain couples TRBV2 to TRBJ1-3; TRBD1 agrees at 7 bases. The CDR3 extends over 16 amino acids. V trimming: 2 bases; J trimming: 0 bases; junction bases outside the gene matches: 4. The V gene's germline CDR1 is SNHLY and CDR2 FYNNEI. The DNA of the CDR3 is TGTGCCAGCAGTGAATGGGGGACAGCCTCTGGAAACACCATATATTTT. It translates to CASSEWGTASGNTIYF.

V is TRBV9 and J is TRBJ1-1, with 9 nucleotides matching TRBD1. The CDR3 is 17 residues long. From germline, CDR1 is SGDLS and CDR2 YYNGEE. V gave up 1 base and J gave up 5 bases; unmatched junction bases: 12. CDR3 DNA sequence: TGTGCCAGCAGCGTAAACCCTCTCGGGACAGGGAGGACTGAAGCTTTCTTT. Translated: CASSVNPLGTGRTEAFF.

V gene TRBV3-1 (or the pseudogene TRBV3-2) combines with J gene TRBJ1-3; the D is unclear. The V and J ends lost 2 bases and 4 bases respectively, with 12 bases between them. Per the germline V gene, CDR1 is LGHDT and CDR2 is YNNKEL (reference sequence). The CDR3 has 15 amino acids. The CDR3 DNA is TGTGCCAGCAGCCAATGGGTCACGCGGGGAAACACCATATATTTT. This encodes CASSQWVTRGNTIYF.

CDR3 DNA sequence: TGTGCCAGTAGTACTTTAGACAGGCTTAAAGCTTTCTTT. Amino acid sequence: CASSTLDRLKAFF. J is TRBJ1-1 and V is TRBV19, with D perhaps matching TRBD1 (6 bases). The V end was cut by 4 bases, the J end by 9 bases, with 15 bases between. This CDR3 contains 13 residues. Germline values: CDR1 LNHDA, CDR2 SQIVND (reference sequence).

This chain connects TRBV6-5 to TRBJ1-1, with TRBD1 matching 10 bases. V gave up 6 bases and J gave up 6 bases; unmatched junction bases: 7. The CDR3 extends over 14 amino acids. Germline lookup yields CDR1 MNHEY and CDR2 SVGAGI. The CDR3 loop reads CASRTTGGLSEAFF. Written as DNA, the CDR3 is TGTGCCAGCAGAACGACAGGGGGCCTCTCTGAAGCTTTCTTT.

A remark on this clone: In the same sample, other DNA sequences code for this CDR3. This sequence joins TRBV19 and TRBJ1-5; TRBD1 might be the D (5 bases). CDR1 is LNHDA, CDR2 SQIVND, per germline (reference sequence). Trimming took 3 bases from V and 4 from J, leaving 13 bases between them. The CDR3 runs 15 residues. The CDR3 loop is CASSILQGGNQPQHF. The CDR3 DNA reads TGTGCCAGTAGTATCCTGCAGGGTGGGAATCAGCCCCAGCATTTT. Based on the CDR3 plus reference TRBV19 and TRBJ1-5, the full variable domain is DGGITQSPKYLFRKEGQNVTLSCEQNLNHDAMYWYRQDPGQGLRLIYYSQIVNDFQKGDIAEGYSVSREKKESFPLTVTSAQKNPTAFYLCASSILQGGNQPQHFGDGTRLSIL.

The genes are TRBV5-5 and TRBJ1-4; 7 nucleotides align to TRBD1. In germline, CDR1 is SGHKS, CDR2 YYEKEE (reference sequence). The V gene end was trimmed by 3 bases and the J gene end by 4 bases; junction bases not matched to a gene: 9. CDR3 length equals 16 residues. CDR3 in amino acids: CASSSLDRANNEKLFF. CDR3 in DNA: TGTGCCAGCAGCTCCCTCGACAGGGCAAATAATGAAAAACTGTTTTTT.

This chain links TRBV5-1 with TRBJ2-6; 10 bases are shared with TRBD1. This CDR3 is 18 amino acids long. The V and J ends lost 1 base and 2 bases, in that order; junction bases with no gene match: 6. The germline CDR1 and CDR2 sequences are SGHRS and YFSETQ. In DNA, the CDR3 is TGCGCCAGCAGCTTGTCGACAGGGGGCGCGGCTGGGGCCAACGTCCTGACTTTC. This codes for CASSLSTGGAAGANVLTF.

The gene calls are TRBV12-3 or TRBV12-4 and TRBJ2-3; unclear D gene. The CDR3 is 13 amino acids. V lost 6 bases, J lost 0 bases, and 7 bases lay in between. The CDR3 spells CASRATSTDTQYF. DNA of the CDR3: TGTGCCAGCAGGGCGACTAGCACAGATACGCAGTATTTT.

This clone was observed a single time. This rearrangement joins TRBV3-1 (or the pseudogene TRBV3-2) to TRBJ1-2; D is unresolved. The CDR3 is 15 residues long. Germline lookup yields CDR1 LGHDT and CDR2 YNNKEL (reference sequence). V was shortened by 0 bases and J by 5 bases, with 13 bases between the two germline ends. This chain's CDR3 is CASSQDMQPRYGYTF. The CDR3 nucleotides read TGTGCCAGCAGCCAAGATATGCAACCGAGGTATGGCTACACCTTC.

The rearrangement uses TRBV6-1 and TRBJ2-2, with D possibly matching TRBD2 (7 bases). The germline V gene encodes CDR1 MNHNS and CDR2 SASEGT. V was clipped by 1 base and J by 6 bases, with 9 bases between them. This CDR3 spans 14 amino acids. The CDR3 sequence is CASSEEGGAGELFF. CDR3 nucleotides: TGTGCCAGCAGTGAAGAGGGGGGGGCCGGGGAGCTGTTTTTT.

V usage is TRBV5-6 and J usage is TRBJ1-2; no firm D call. The CDR3 loop spans 14 amino acids. The V gene lost 0 bases and the J gene lost 4 bases, with 10 bases spanning the gap. CDR1 is SGHDT and CDR2 is YYEEEE in the germline V gene. In nucleotides, the CDR3 is TGTGCCAGCAGCTTGGTGTCAGGAGGCTATGGCTACACCTTC. Translated: CASSLVSGGYGYTF.

The gene calls are TRBV5-6 and TRBJ2-1; 13 bases line up with TRBD2. The V and J ends lost 0 bases and 4 bases, in that order; junction bases with no gene match: 4. Germline lookup yields CDR1 SGHDT and CDR2 YYEEEE. This CDR3 comprises 17 residues. In DNA, the CDR3 is TGTGCCAGCAGCTTGGTAACTAGCGGGGGGGCGTACAATGAGCAGTTCTTC. It codes for CASSLVTSGGAYNEQFF.

The chain has TRBV2 and TRBJ2-7; 7 nucleotides agree with TRBD2. V shed 3 bases and J 0 bases; nucleotides not matched to a gene: 5. The CDR3 length is 15 residues. Germline CDR1 is SNHLY and CDR2 is FYNNEI. The CDR3 DNA sequence: TGTGCCAGCAGTGATCGGGGGGACGGCTCCTACGAGCAGTACTTC. It encodes CASSDRGDGSYEQYF.

The rearrangement joins TRBV19 to TRBJ1-2; 10 nucleotides align to TRBD1. The germline CDR1 and CDR2 sequences are LNHDA and SQIVND (reference sequence). CDR3 length: 13 amino acids. Trimming at V came to 7 bases and at J to 8 bases, leaving 7 bases not matched to a gene. As DNA, the CDR3 is TGTGCCAGTACCCCCCGGGACAGGGGAGGCTACACCTTC. The encoded protein is CASTPRDRGGYTF. Combining the CDR3 with reference TRBV19 and TRBJ1-2 gives the whole variable domain DGGITQSPKYLFRKEGQNVTLSCEQNLNHDAMYWYRQDPGQGLRLIYYSQIVNDFQKGDIAEGYSVSREKKESFPLTVTSAQKNPTAFYLCASTPRDRGGYTFGSGTRLTVV.

The chain combines TRBV12-5 with TRBJ1-1, with a tentative D call TRBD1 (5 bases). This CDR3 contains 16 residues. Looked up from germline, CDR1 is LGHNT and CDR2 is FRNRAP. The V gene lost 2 bases and the J gene lost 0 bases, with 13 bases spanning the gap. The CDR3 DNA reads TGTGCTAGTGGTTTGACCCTGACAGAAATGAACACTGAAGCTTTCTTT. Encoded protein: CASGLTLTEMNTEAFF.

This clone was observed once. The chain couples TRBV19 to TRBJ2-6; D unclear. CDR1 is LNHDA and CDR2 is SQIVND in the germline V gene (reference sequence). The CDR3 extends over 15 amino acids. V lost 2 bases and J 4 bases, leaving 9 bases between the germline ends. CDR3 DNA: TGTGCCAGTAGTATATTGTCTACCGGGGCCAACGTCCTGACTTTC. Its translation: CASSILSTGANVLTF.

This clone was recorded once. The chain uses TRBV30 and TRBJ1-1, with a possible D match to TRBD1 (5 bases). Germline CDR1 GTSNPN, CDR2 SVGIG (reference sequence). Trimming took off 5 bases at V and 0 bases at J, with 22 bases between the two ends. The CDR3 extends over 17 amino acids. The CDR3 here is CAWLQGNHRYVNTEAFF. The DNA of the CDR3 is TGTGCCTGGCTGCAGGGAAACCACCGGTACGTGAACACTGAAGCTTTCTTT.

The gene calls are TRBV7-2 and TRBJ1-1; the match to TRBD1 covers 8 bases. Trimming removed 5 bases from V and 10 bases from J; junction bases left unmatched: 6. CDR1 SGHTA and CDR2 FQGNSA come from the germline V gene. CDR3 length: 12 amino acids. This chain's CDR3 is CASSLDRGPAFF. The CDR3 DNA reads as TGTGCCAGCAGCCTCGACAGGGGCCCAGCTTTCTTT.

V and J are TRBV24-1 and TRBJ2-3; 7 bases match TRBD2. CDR3 length equals 18 residues. CDR1 is KGHDR, CDR2 SFDVKD, per germline. The trim removed 4 bases at V and 2 bases at J, leaving 14 bases unmatched. CDR3 protein: CATSELALQKRNTDTQYF. DNA for the CDR3: TGTGCCACCAGTGAACTAGCGCTACAGAAGCGCAACACAGATACGCAGTATTTT.

The chain couples TRBV29-1 to TRBJ2-7; D perhaps matches TRBD2 (6 bases). Trimming took 5 bases from V and 6 from J, leaving 14 bases between them. This CDR3 has 12 amino acids. Germline CDR1 reads SQVTM; CDR2 reads ANQGSEA. CDR3 protein: CSVFTSSVEQYF. The CDR3, as DNA: TGCAGCGTTTTCACTTCTAGCGTCGAGCAGTACTTC.

The chain uses TRBV27 and TRBJ2-7; possibly TRBD1 for D (5 bases). With 6 bases removed from V and 1 base from J, the gap between germline ends came to 10 bases. The CDR3 contains 13 residues. CDR1 is MNHEY, CDR2 SMNVEV, per germline (reference sequence). The DNA for the CDR3 is TGTGCCAGCAGACAGGTATCGTCCTACGAGCAGTACTTC. This sequence encodes CASRQVSSYEQYF.

The chain is built from TRBV9 and TRBJ2-7; TRBD2 agrees at 16 bases. Germline CDR1 SGDLS, CDR2 YYNGEE. With 0 bases clipped from V and 2 bases from J, the junction kept 8 bases outside the gene matches. The CDR3 covers 19 residues. The CDR3 loop is CASSVGMGLAGGATYEQYF. CDR3 sequence (DNA): TGTGCCAGCAGCGTAGGGATGGGACTAGCGGGAGGGGCAACCTACGAGCAGTACTTC.

The chain combines TRBV27 with TRBJ1-4; tentatively, D is TRBD1 (5 bases). CDR1 is MNHEY and CDR2 is SMNVEV in the germline V gene (reference sequence). Trimming removed 8 bases at V and 5 bases at J, with 15 bases between. This CDR3 has 14 amino acids. CDR3 nucleotides: TGTGCCAGCGGTTCGGCAGGGCTGAATGAAAAACTGTTTTTT. Protein product: CASGSAGLNEKLFF.

V and J are TRBV6-2 or TRBV6-3 and TRBJ2-7; 7 bases line up with TRBD1. Germline-derived CDR1 and CDR2 are MNHEY and SVGEGT. The length of the CDR3 is 15 residues. V lost 0 bases and J lost 2; bases outside the gene matches: 4. CDR3 sequence: CASSYSGTATYEQYF. The CDR3 DNA is TGTGCCAGCAGTTACTCCGGGACAGCCACCTACGAGCAGTACTTC.

The chain employs TRBV6-1 and TRBJ2-5, with D possibly matching TRBD1 (6 bases). V lost 0 bases, J lost 2 bases, and 13 bases lay in between. The CDR3 extends over 16 amino acids. Germline V gene lookup returns CDR1 MNHNS and CDR2 SASEGT. CDR3 region: CASSEALRTEQETQYF. CDR3 coding DNA: TGTGCCAGCAGTGAAGCGCTCAGGACAGAGCAAGAGACCCAGTACTTC.

The V gene is TRBV10-2, the J gene TRBJ1-1; no clear D. The CDR3 sequence is 13 residues long. Germline CDR1 WSHSY, CDR2 SAAADI. Between the trimmed V and J ends, which lost 2 bases and 1 base, there was a span of 5 bases. DNA for the CDR3: TGCGCCAGCAGTGAGGGCGGGAACACTGAAGCTTTCTTT. This gives the protein CASSEGGNTEAFF.

The chain links TRBV7-6 to TRBJ2-6; the D gene is possibly TRBD2 (6 bases). V was clipped by 2 bases and J by 0 bases, with 20 bases between them. Germline CDR1 and CDR2: SGHVS and FNYEAQ. The CDR3 contains 20 residues. This CDR3 reads CASSLRLAGTDRSGANVLTF. As DNA, the CDR3 is TGTGCCAGCAGCTTAAGGTTGGCCGGGACTGACCGCTCTGGGGCCAACGTCCTGACTTTC.

The CDR3: CASSSAQDRGQEQYF. The CDR3 nucleotides are TGCGCCAGCAGCTCGGCCCAAGACAGGGGTCAAGAGCAGTACTTC. The rearrangement links TRBV5-1 to TRBJ2-7; 8 bases align to TRBD1. CDR3 length equals 15 residues. The V and J ends lost 3 bases and 7 bases, in that order; junction bases with no gene match: 12. CDR1 is SGHRS, CDR2 YFSETQ, per germline.

This rearrangement joins TRBV24-1 to TRBJ2-7; TRBD2 matches 8 bases. Germline-derived CDR1 and CDR2 are KGHDR and SFDVKD. The CDR3 extends over 14 amino acids. Losses at the gene ends were 7 bases for V and 5 bases for J; bases not matched to a gene: 9. The CDR3 sequence: CATSPTGTRNEQYF. The DNA of the CDR3 is TGTGCCACCAGCCCTACCGGGACTAGGAACGAGCAGTACTTC.